The 21 T cell receptor beta chains below were found in one sample sequenced in a study of post-analysis software for immune sequencing data. Their target antigens are unknown. Unique-molecular-identifier-tagged TCR beta cDNA libraries were used. TCRdb ran MiXCR on the PCR reads and lists one entry per CDR3 protein. Of over 700,000 distinct CDR3 sequences listed, about 32% are singletons. Study results and caveats: Patients used about 5 TRBV segments, including TRBV5-6, TRBV5-1 and TRBV20-1, more often than controls.

The sequenced sample was blood. These receptors originate from a girl aged 10-17 years with multiple sclerosis.

This clonotype has a handful of counts. This rearrangement joins TRBV7-2 to TRBJ2-5; weak D call: TRBD2 (5 bases). Germline-derived CDR1 and CDR2 are SGHTA and FQGNSA. The V gene lost 4 bases and the J gene lost 3 bases, with 9 bases spanning the gap. This CDR3 has 13 residues. DNA of the CDR3: TGTGCCAGCAGCTCACTAGTGGAAGAGACCCAGTACTTC. This codes for CASSSLVEETQYF.

As regards this clonotype: One end of the junction is discordant with germline, which a read error may explain. This chain joins TRBV24-1 and TRBJ2-1; D remains ambiguous. This CDR3 has 12 amino acids. The germline V gene encodes CDR1 KGHDR and CDR2 SFDVKD. CDR3 bases: TGTGCCACCGGTGATTTCTACAATGAGCAGTTCTTC. Encoded protein: CATGDFYNEQFF.

This clonotype was observed a few times. The V call is TRBV6-2 or TRBV6-3, the J call TRBJ1-5; 7 bases are a match to TRBD1. Unmatched junction bases numbered 4, after V lost 2 bases and J lost 6 bases. CDR1 is MNHEY, CDR2 SVGEGT, per germline. CDR3 length equals 14 residues. For the CDR3, the DNA is TGTGCCAGCAGTTACAGGGGGCTGAGTCAGCCCCAGCATTTT. It codes for CASSYRGLSQPQHF.

This clonotype was observed a handful of times. The rearrangement links TRBV6-6 to TRBJ2-4, with a tentative D call TRBD2 (6 bases). Germline V lookup: CDR1 MNHNY, CDR2 SVGAGI (reference sequence). The CDR3 totals 15 residues. V was shortened by 7 bases and J by 3 bases, with 16 bases between the two germline ends. The DNA for the CDR3 is TGTGCCAGCAAGGAAGGGCAGGGAGGCAAAAACATTCAGTACTTC. This sequence encodes CASKEGQGGKNIQYF.

This sequence joins TRBV10-3 and TRBJ2-3; no clear D. Deletions cut 2 bases from V and 1 base from J, with 4 bases between. This CDR3 is 13 amino acids long. Germline values: CDR1 ENHRY, CDR2 SYGVKD. CDR3 residues: CAISEEGTDTQYF. The CDR3 nucleotides are TGTGCCATCAGTGAGGAGGGCACAGATACGCAGTATTTT.

This clonotype was seen a handful of times. The chain couples TRBV24-1 to TRBJ2-4; D is tentatively TRBD1 or TRBD2 (5 bases each). The J call may be mistaken, given a closer DNA end match to TRBJ2-5. From germline, CDR1 is KGHDR and CDR2 SFDVKD. This CDR3 contains 16 residues. The CDR3 reads CATSEGAFGHKETQYF. The CDR3 DNA reads TGTGCCACCAGTGAGGGAGCGTTCGGACATAAAGAGACCCAGTACTTC.

This sequence joins TRBV7-2 and TRBJ2-5; D might be TRBD1 (6 bases). Trimming cost V 5 bases and J 2 bases, with 18 bases left between them. This CDR3 is 16 amino acids long. From germline, CDR1 is SGHTA and CDR2 FQGNSA. CDR3 amino acids: CASSVSLGAAQETQYF. The CDR3 bases are TGTGCCAGCAGCGTTAGTCTGGGGGCAGCACAAGAGACCCAGTACTTC.

On this clonotype itself: A read error may account for a junction end that differs from germline. This chain links TRBV28 with TRBJ2-4; 10 nucleotides line up with TRBD2. Gene TRBJ2-7 matches the end of the DNA better, so the J call may be wrong. Germline V gene data show CDR1 as MDHEN and CDR2 as SYDVKM. The CDR3 runs to 12 residues. The CDR3 bases are TGCGGTACAGCGGGAGGGTCCCACGAGCAGTACTTC. Translating it yields CGTAGGSHEQYF.

This clonotype appeared a few times. V usage is TRBV18 and J usage is TRBJ2-3; 11 bases fit TRBD2. J gave up 4 bases and V 7 bases, and 7 bases lay outside the gene matches. Germline V gene lookup returns CDR1 KGHSH and CDR2 LQKENI. The CDR3 consists of 15 residues. The CDR3 DNA follows: TGTGCCAGCTGGAGTACTAGCGGGGGCCCAGATACGCAGTATTTT. The encoded protein is CASWSTSGGPDTQYF.

The genes are TRBV4-1 and TRBJ2-1; 14 positions agree with TRBD2. Germline V gene sequence: CDR1 MGHRA, CDR2 YSYEKL. Trimming removed 1 base from V and 7 bases from J; junction bases left unmatched: 9. This CDR3 contains 18 residues. CDR3: CASSQVGRLAGGGNEQFF. CDR3 in DNA: TGCGCCAGCAGCCAAGTGGGCAGACTAGCGGGGGGGGGTAATGAGCAGTTCTTC.

Only a few counts were recorded for this clonotype. The chain joins TRBV7-9 to TRBJ1-1; TRBD1 matches at 11 bases. The trim removed 4 bases at V and 4 bases at J, leaving 8 bases unmatched. CDR1 is SEHNR and CDR2 is FQNEAQ in the germline V gene (reference sequence). This CDR3 contains 16 residues. CDR3 in amino acids: CASSSIGQGAFTEAFF. The CDR3, as DNA: TGTGCCAGCAGCTCGATAGGACAGGGGGCGTTCACTGAAGCTTTCTTT.

This clonotype was picked up a small number of times. V and J are TRBV7-9 and TRBJ2-4; the D gene is possibly TRBD2 (6 bases). CDR3 length equals 14 residues. Germline CDR1 reads SEHNR; CDR2 reads FQNEAQ (reference sequence). V lost 4 bases and J 1 base, leaving 8 bases between the germline ends. The CDR3 DNA is TGTGCCAGCAGCTGGGACTTCGCCAAAAACATTCAGTACTTC. This encodes CASSWDFAKNIQYF.

This clonotype came up a few times. The chain uses TRBV3-1 and TRBJ2-1; 7 bases line up with TRBD1. This CDR3 spans 17 amino acids. Germline V CDR1 and CDR2: LGHDT, YNNKEL (reference sequence). With V trimmed by 0 bases and J by 0 bases, 5 bases remained unmatched. CDR3 in DNA: TGTGCCAGCAGCCAAGATGATACAGGGGCCTCCTACAATGAGCAGTTCTTC. As protein: CASSQDDTGASYNEQFF.

This clonotype was recorded a few times. V gene TRBV5-1 combines with J gene TRBJ1-2; TRBD1 agrees at 9 bases. The germline gives CDR1 SGHRS, CDR2 YFSETQ. The V segment lost 4 bases and the J segment 5 bases; nucleotides outside the gene matches: 21. The CDR3 has 19 residues. CDR3 bases: TGCGCCAGCAGCCATAGACAATCCCCGGGACAGGGCTTCGGATATGGCTACACCTTC. Translation gives CASSHRQSPGQGFGYGYTF.

The chain recombines TRBV6-5 with TRBJ2-7, with unresolved D. The CDR3 sequence is 16 residues long. V was cut by 0 bases and J by 3 bases, with 15 bases left in between. CDR1 and CDR2 (germline): MNHEY, SVGAGI. The DNA for the CDR3 is TGTGCCAGCAGTTACTCGAAGTCTTGGCGTCTCTACGAGCAGTACTTC. Translation gives CASSYSKSWRLYEQYF.

The gene calls are TRBV29-1 and TRBJ1-5; TRBD1 might be the D (6 bases). This CDR3 has 13 amino acids. V dropped 4 bases and J dropped 7 bases, with 14 bases sitting between them. Germline CDR1 SQVTM, CDR2 ANQGSEA. The CDR3 DNA sequence: TGCAGCGTTGTGGACAGCGAACAACAGCCCCAGCATTTT. Translating gives CSVVDSEQQPQHF.

This clonotype was seen a single time. This sequence joins TRBV6-5 and TRBJ1-6; tentative D call: TRBD1 (5 bases). The CDR3 runs 13 residues. V lost 0 bases and J 10 bases, leaving 7 bases between the germline ends. Germline assignment: CDR1 MNHEY and CDR2 SVGAGI. CDR3 in amino acids: CASSYSDNSPLHF. Here the CDR3 DNA reads TGTGCCAGCAGTTACTCGGACAACTCACCCCTCCACTTT.

This clonotype was observed a few times. This chain connects TRBV3-1 to TRBJ1-6; D is perhaps TRBD1 (5 bases). Per the germline V gene, CDR1 is LGHDT and CDR2 is YNNKEL (reference sequence). Trimming left V 7 bases short and J 0 bases short, with 10 bases between. This CDR3 spans 15 amino acids. The CDR3 is CASNHDSSYNSPLHF. The DNA of the CDR3 is TGTGCCAGCAACCATGACAGCTCCTATAATTCACCCCTCCACTTT. Looking up the rest from reference TRBV3-1 and TRBJ1-6 gives the full variable domain: DTAVSQTPKYLVTQMGNDKSIKCEQNLGHDTMYWYKQDSKKFLKIMFSYNNKELIINETVPNRFSPKSPDKAHLNLHINSLELGDSAVYFCASNHDSSYNSPLHFGNGTRLTVT.

A few counts support this clonotype. Sequence at one end of the junction differs from germline and may be a read error. V gene TRBV10-3 combines with J gene TRBJ2-7, with D perhaps matching TRBD1 or TRBD2 (5 bases each). Germline loops: CDR1 ENHRY, CDR2 SYGVKD. There are 12 residues in the CDR3. The CDR3 coding sequence is TGTGCCATCCGTGAAGTAAGGGGAGATCAGTACTTC. This sequence encodes CAIREVRGDQYF.

The rearrangement links TRBV10-3 to TRBJ2-5; 7 nucleotides agree with TRBD1. This CDR3 region has 13 residues. Germline V CDR1 and CDR2: ENHRY, SYGVKD. V dropped 8 bases and J dropped 11; count of bases not matched to a gene: 14. The CDR3 region has the DNA TGTGCCATCCGAGACAGGGTCGGAGATGAGCAGTACTTC. Protein: CAIRDRVGDEQYF.

The chain carries TRBV12-3 or TRBV12-4 and TRBJ2-3, with 11 bases aligning to TRBD2. V was clipped by 6 bases and J by 6 bases; unmatched bases: 8. There are 15 residues in the CDR3. The CDR3 loop is CASSLTSGVADTQYF. CDR3 bases: TGTGCCAGCAGCCTGACTAGCGGGGTGGCGGATACGCAGTATTTT.